This entry lists 26 T cell receptor beta chains sequenced from one sample in a study of blood T cell repertoires in COVID-19. Sequenced by immunoSEQ multiplex PCR; TCRdb stores in-frame clones only, minus some. The sample gives roughly 140,000 clones, about 83% of which show up once; almost 6% is in the top ten. The specimen was PBMCs or T cells enriched from blood (not recorded which). These receptor sequences come from a woman in her fifties or sixties who had been exposed to COVID-19.

V gene TRBV6-5 combines with J gene TRBJ1-2, with unresolved D. This CDR3 contains 14 residues. CDR1 is MNHEY and CDR2 is SVGAGI in the germline V gene. Trimming removed 5 bases from V and 3 bases from J, with 13 bases in between. This chain's CDR3 is CASSRTARDYGYTF. In nucleotides, the CDR3 is TGTGCCAGCAGTCGCACCGCACGGGACTATGGCTACACCTTC.

The V gene is TRBV30, the J gene TRBJ1-4; D unclear. Trimming removed 2 bases at V and 8 bases at J, with 15 bases between. This CDR3 region has 14 residues. The germline CDR1 and CDR2 sequences are GTSNPN and SVGIG (reference sequence). The CDR3 region is CAWSTPVRGEKLFF. In nucleotides, the CDR3 is TGTGCCTGGAGTACTCCCGTGCGCGGGGAAAAACTGTTTTTT.

This rearrangement joins TRBV3-1 (or the pseudogene TRBV3-2) to TRBJ2-7, with TRBD2 matching 12 bases. Germline CDR1 reads LGHDT; CDR2 reads YNNKEL (reference sequence). Unmatched junction bases numbered 11, after V lost 6 bases and J lost 2 bases. The CDR3 has 17 residues. The CDR3 spells CASRGPLAGGPPYEQYF. Written as DNA, the CDR3 is TGTGCCAGCAGAGGACCTCTAGCGGGAGGGCCTCCCTACGAGCAGTACTTC.

With respect to this clone: Sequence at one end of the junction differs from germline and may be a read error. This sequence joins TRBV18 and TRBJ2-5; TRBD1 agrees at 8 bases. The CDR3 is 15 residues long. Germline V gene data show CDR1 as KGHSH and CDR2 as LQKENI. The CDR3 loop reads CASSPPQGDQGTQYF. CDR3 coding DNA: TGTGCCAGCTCACCACCACAGGGGGACCAAGGGACCCAGTACTTC. The full variable domain, in which reference TRBV18 and TRBJ2-5 provide the parts outside the CDR3, is NAGVMQNPRHLVRRRGQEARLRCSPMKGHSHVYWYRQLPEEGLKFMVYLQKENIIDESGMPKERFSAEFPKEGPSILRIQQVVRGDSAAYFCASSPPQGDQGTQYFGPGTRLLVL.

This chain uses TRBV7-6 with TRBJ1-6, with D possibly TRBD1 on 5 matching bases. CDR1 and CDR2 (germline): SGHVS, FNYEAQ. The length of the CDR3 is 16 residues. The V and J ends lost 2 bases and 6 bases respectively, with 14 bases between them. This CDR3 is CASSLRADMGNSPLHF. The CDR3 nucleotides read TGTGCCAGCAGCTTAAGGGCGGACATGGGTAATTCACCCCTCCACTTT. Complete variable domain (other parts from reference TRBV7-6 and TRBJ1-6): GAGVSQSPRYKVTKRGQDVALRCDPISGHVSLYWYRQALGQGPEFLTYFNYEAQQDKSGLPNDRFSAERPEGSISTLTIQRTEQRDSAMYRCASSLRADMGNSPLHFGNGTRLTVT.

The rearrangement links TRBV11-2 to TRBJ1-1; D gene ambiguous. CDR1 and CDR2 from the germline V gene are SGHAT and FQNNGV. The CDR3 loop spans 15 amino acids. The germline V and J ends were trimmed by 1 base and 1 base, with 10 bases remaining between them. The DNA for the CDR3 is TGTGCCAGCAGCTTAGGGCGGGTTACGAACACTGAAGCTTTCTTT. Encoded protein: CASSLGRVTNTEAFF. Full variable domain (outside the CDR3, taken from reference TRBV11-2 and TRBJ1-1): EAGVAQSPRYKIIEKRQSVAFWCNPISGHATLYWYQQILGQGPKLLIQFQNNGVVDDSQLPKDRFSAERLKGVDSTLKIQPAKLEDSAVYLCASSLGRVTNTEAFFGQGTRLTVV.

The chain combines TRBV12-5 with TRBJ2-5; maybe TRBD1 (6 bases). CDR3 size: 16 residues. Trimming removed 0 bases from V and 4 bases from J, with 15 bases in between. In germline, CDR1 is LGHNT, CDR2 FRNRAP. In DNA form, the CDR3 reads TGTGCTAGTGGTTTGGTAGTAGCTGTAGGGGGAGAGACCCAGTACTTC. Amino acids: CASGLVVAVGGETQYF.

The chain joins TRBV12-3 or TRBV12-4 to TRBJ1-5; 7 bases are a match to TRBD1. The CDR3 length is 13 residues. With 4 bases clipped from V and 6 bases from J, the junction kept 3 bases outside the gene matches. The CDR3 protein is CASSSAGGQPQHF. DNA of the CDR3: TGTGCCAGCAGTTCGGCAGGGGGTCAGCCCCAGCATTTT.

This rearrangement joins TRBV5-1 to TRBJ2-6; 9 bases fit TRBD2. Germline V gene lookup returns CDR1 SGHRS and CDR2 YFSETQ. This CDR3 contains 20 residues. The ends lost 0 bases at V and 2 bases at J; junction bases unmatched: 12. Here the CDR3 reads CASSLAGAGGRQAGANVLTF. Written as DNA, the CDR3 is TGCGCCAGCAGCTTGGCCGGGGCGGGAGGGCGCCAGGCTGGGGCCAACGTCCTGACTTTC. Full variable domain (rest looked up from reference TRBV5-1 and TRBJ2-6): KAGVTQTPRYLIKTRGQQVTLSCSPISGHRSVSWYQQTPGQGLQFLFEYFSETQRNKGNFPGRFSGRQFSNSRSEMNVSTLELGDSALYLCASSLAGAGGRQAGANVLTFGAGSRLTVL.

V and J are TRBV9 and TRBJ2-3; maybe TRBD1 (7 bases). Trimming took off 4 bases at V and 3 bases at J, with 15 bases between the two ends. CDR1 SGDLS and CDR2 YYNGEE come from the germline V gene. This CDR3 contains 15 residues. The CDR3 sequence is CASSQARGATDTQYF. CDR3 coding DNA: TGTGCCAGCAGCCAAGCCAGGGGGGCAACAGATACGCAGTATTTT.

The chain employs TRBV4-2 and TRBJ2-7; TRBD2 agrees at 8 bases. CDR3 length equals 14 residues. V trimming: 3 bases; J trimming: 2 bases; junction bases outside the gene matches: 3. CDR1 and CDR2 from the germline V gene are LGHNA and YNFKEQ. As DNA, the CDR3 is TGTGCCAGCAGCCACCCGGGACTAGCCTACGAGCAGTACTTC. As protein: CASSHPGLAYEQYF.

The chain recombines TRBV12-5 with TRBJ2-7, with 7 bases fitting TRBD2. The germline V gene has CDR1 LGHNT and CDR2 FRNRAP. V gave up 5 bases and J gave up 6 bases; unmatched junction bases: 10. This CDR3 has 14 residues. The CDR3 sequence: CASGPGTSGGEQYF. DNA of the CDR3: TGTGCTAGTGGTCCCGGGACCTCGGGGGGCGAGCAGTACTTC.

The genes are TRBV28 and TRBJ2-1; no reliable D call. CDR3 length: 13 residues. Between the trimmed V and J ends, which lost 4 bases and 2 bases, there was a span of 6 bases. CDR1 MDHEN and CDR2 SYDVKM come from the germline V gene. In DNA form, the CDR3 reads TGTGCCAGCAGTTCAACAGCCTACAATGAGCAGTTCTTC. Translated: CASSSTAYNEQFF.

The chain employs TRBV2 and TRBJ1-1; a weak D match, TRBD1 (5 bases). Trimming stripped 7 bases from V and 9 bases from J, with 18 bases between. Germline V lookup: CDR1 SNHLY, CDR2 FYNNEI. This CDR3 has 13 residues. The CDR3: CASIGTDSLKAFF. The CDR3 bases are TGTGCCAGCATCGGCACCGACAGTTTAAAAGCTTTCTTT. The full variable domain, with the rest looked up from reference TRBV2 and TRBJ1-1, is EPEVTQTPSHQVTQMGQEVILRCVPISNHLYFYWYRQILGQKVEFLVSFYNNEISEKSEIFDDQFSVERPDGSNFTLKIRSTKLEDSAMYFCASIGTDSLKAFFGQGTRLTVV.

The rearrangement links TRBV27 to TRBJ2-1, with 7 bases lining up with TRBD2. Germline V CDR1 and CDR2: MNHEY, SMNVEV (reference sequence). The CDR3 is 15 amino acids. V dropped 3 bases and J dropped 6; count of bases not matched to a gene: 8. The CDR3 region is CASSLGGMMGNEQFF. The CDR3 DNA sequence: TGTGCCAGCAGTTTGGGGGGGATGATGGGCAATGAGCAGTTCTTC.

This clone was seen more than once but under ten times. One junction end does not reproduce the germline sequence, and a read error may be involved. This chain uses TRBV7-3 with TRBJ1-4; no clear D. The length of the CDR3 is 9 residues. Per the germline V gene, CDR1 is SGHTA and CDR2 is FQGTGA. The CDR3: CASSLMGVF. In DNA, the CDR3 is TGTGCCAGCAGCCTGATGGGAGTTTTT.

This clone was observed once. The rearrangement uses TRBV5-1 and TRBJ2-3; 9 bases fit TRBD1. Germline V gene data show CDR1 as SGHRS and CDR2 as YFSETQ. CDR3 size: 14 residues. V lost 2 bases, J lost 4 bases, and 2 bases stayed unmatched. In DNA, the CDR3 is TGCGCCAGCAGCTTACAGGGGGCGTCAGATACGCAGTATTTT. This encodes CASSLQGASDTQYF. Combining the CDR3 with reference TRBV5-1 and TRBJ2-3 gives the whole variable domain KAGVTQTPRYLIKTRGQQVTLSCSPISGHRSVSWYQQTPGQGLQFLFEYFSETQRNKGNFPGRFSGRQFSNSRSEMNVSTLELGDSALYLCASSLQGASDTQYFGPGTRLTVL.

This clone has a single count. The chain couples TRBV6-5 to TRBJ2-5; 11 positions match TRBD2. CDR1 MNHEY and CDR2 SVGAGI come from the germline V gene. The CDR3 sequence is 15 residues long. V lost 5 bases, J lost 4 bases, and 6 bases stayed unmatched. The CDR3: CASSPTSGGGETQYF. CDR3 DNA: TGTGCCAGCAGTCCAACTAGCGGGGGTGGAGAGACCCAGTACTTC.

This clone has more than one count but fewer than ten. The rearrangement links TRBV29-1 to TRBJ1-2, with TRBD1 as a possible D gene (6 bases). Germline V gene lookup returns CDR1 SQVTM and CDR2 ANQGSEA. The CDR3 has 12 amino acids. The CDR3 here is CSSWTAEEGYTF. The CDR3 bases are TGCAGTTCATGGACAGCCGAGGAGGGCTACACCTTC.

The table lists this clone with a few counts. The chain joins TRBV4-3 to TRBJ1-6, with unresolved D. The CDR3 has 16 residues. V was cut by 0 bases and J by 6 bases, with 12 bases left in between. Germline CDR1 is LGHNA and CDR2 is YSLEER. The CDR3 loop is CASSQEVALSNSPLHF. The DNA of the CDR3 is TGCGCCAGCAGCCAAGAAGTAGCGCTTTCTAATTCACCCCTCCACTTT.

This rearrangement joins TRBV18 to TRBJ2-7; maybe TRBD2 (6 bases). This CDR3 has 14 residues. Germline CDR1 reads KGHSH; CDR2 reads LQKENI. V was shortened by 6 bases and J by 2 bases, with 14 bases between the two germline ends. The DNA for the CDR3 is TGTGCCAGCTCTCCCCTAGCGTCGGCCTACGAGCAGTACTTC. Translation gives CASSPLASAYEQYF.

The CDR3 reads CASSLTGTSANEQFF. As DNA, the CDR3 is TGTGCCAGCAGCTTAACCGGGACTAGCGCCAATGAGCAGTTCTTC. This chain links TRBV7-2 with TRBJ2-1; 10 bases are a match to TRBD2. The CDR3 contains 15 residues. V lost 2 bases to trimming and J lost 6 bases; unmatched junction nucleotides: 4. The germline V gene has CDR1 SGHTA and CDR2 FQGNSA.

This clone was observed a few times. This rearrangement joins TRBV7-9 to TRBJ2-2, with 8 bases that match TRBD1. V gave up 1 base and J gave up 1 base; unmatched junction bases: 8. Germline values: CDR1 SEHNR, CDR2 FQNEAQ (reference sequence). There are 18 residues in the CDR3. The CDR3 sequence: CASSLEGDRIRNTGELFF. CDR3 in DNA: TGTGCCAGCAGCTTAGAAGGGGACAGGATCCGGAACACCGGGGAGCTGTTTTTT.

This clone is a singleton in its sample. The J gene is TRBJ2-1, the V gene TRBV3-1 (or the pseudogene TRBV3-2), with a tentative D call TRBD1 (6 bases). The ends were cut back, 1 base at V and 5 bases at J, with 9 bases in the middle. Germline-derived CDR1 and CDR2 are LGHDT and YNNKEL (reference sequence). The CDR3 has 14 amino acids. CDR3 protein: CASSQGGQHNEQFF. The CDR3 DNA is TGTGCCAGCAGCCAAGGCGGACAGCACAATGAGCAGTTCTTC.

The V gene is TRBV29-1, the J gene TRBJ1-1; D perhaps matches TRBD1 (5 bases). The CDR3 is made up of 13 amino acids. V gave up 7 bases and J gave up 1 base, with 13 bases separating them. Germline values: CDR1 SQVTM, CDR2 ANQGSEA. The CDR3 region is CSADVGGNTEAFF. CDR3 bases: TGCAGCGCCGACGTGGGGGGGAACACTGAAGCTTTCTTT.

The chain has TRBV11-2 and TRBJ2-7; D is perhaps TRBD2 (6 bases). This CDR3 region has 15 residues. Trimming took off 7 bases at V and 3 bases at J, with 19 bases between the two ends. The germline gives CDR1 SGHAT, CDR2 FQNNGV. The CDR3 sequence: CASTVTLGGIYEQYF. DNA of the CDR3: TGTGCCAGCACCGTAACGCTGGGAGGTATCTACGAGCAGTACTTC.